Detailed here is one TCR beta chain. The data were obtained in a study of cytomegalovirus exposure and HLA in healthy donors. Study as a whole: A preliminary data release comprised 80 million to 95 million unique TCRs obtained from HLA-typed donors.

The PCR contained 60 Vbeta and 13 Jbeta primers. Sequencing used immunoSEQ multiplex PCR; TCRdb keeps in-frame clones, though not all of them. The sample contains some 140,000 clones, approximately 80% of which appear only once. CDR1 and CDR2 (germline): SGHRS, YFSETQ. The V and J ends lost 0 bases and 6 bases respectively, with 21 bases between them. This CDR3 region has 17 residues. Sample: PBMCs. The chain carries TRBV5-1 and TRBJ1-2; tentatively, D is TRBD1 (6 bases). The receptor was isolated from a man aged 35 to 55 in good health and CMV-seronegative. The CDR3 nucleotides read TGCGCCAGCAGCTTGGCCGTTTCAGGGGCGCGTTACGATGGCTACACCTTC. Its protein product is CASSLAVSGARYDGYTF.